The T cell receptor (beta chain) under discussion was sequenced for a study of cytomegalovirus exposure and HLA in healthy donors. PCR primers comprised 60 Vbeta and 13 Jbeta primers. Repertoires were generated with immunoSEQ multiplex PCR, while TCRdb's copy carries only in-frame clones and drops some. The table includes 150,000 to 200,000 clones, about 80% detected once. Worth noting for this clone: The antigen remains unidentified.

Germline trimming cut 5 bases from V and 2 bases from J; bases unmatched to any gene: 11. Germline CDR1 ENHRY, CDR2 SYGVKD. The CDR3 contains 18 residues. Study-level findings and limits: Presence/absence analyses treated sequencing depth as roughly uniform across donors. A further, later analysis showed that HLA-associated TCR beta chains (compared with equally common others) were more clonally expanded.

What was sequenced was PBMCs. The rearrangement uses TRBV10-3 and TRBJ2-3, with 12 bases fitting TRBD2. This sequence was found in a woman aged 25 to 39 in good health and CMV-seronegative. The CDR3 nucleotides are TGTGCCATCAGTAGACTAGCGGGAGAGCTTACCTCCACAGATACGCAGTATTTT. This codes for CAISRLAGELTSTDTQYF.